This T cell receptor (beta chain) was identified in a study of T cells after posttransplantation cyclophosphamide. The study's findings and limits: After PTCy, TRB diversity resembled that of CNI/methotrexate controls. Donor CD8+ memory clones often dominated recipient blood repertoires at later times. TRB overlap between skin or GI tissue T cells and blood was limited.

Cyclophosphamide on days +3 and +4 followed busulfan-fludarabine conditioning and a marrow graft. The CDR3 loop spans 15 amino acids. V trimming: 1 base; J trimming: 2 bases; junction bases outside the gene matches: 5. CDR1 is LNHDA, CDR2 SQIVND, per germline (reference sequence). This clone was found many times. No antigen is known for it. The assay was immunoSEQ multiplex PCR, and TCRdb's table has in-frame clones only and misses some. The record shows 6,500 to 8,000 clones for this sample, with no singletons present. The chain combines TRBV19 with TRBJ2-7, with 7 bases aligning to TRBD1. This TCR was sampled from a male patient younger than 45 who received an allogeneic stem cell transplant from an unrelated donor, was CMV-positive, and had acute and chronic GVHD. T cells may partly derive from the graft donor. The sequencing here drew on PBMCs, taken after an allogeneic stem cell transplant with post-transplant cyclophosphamide. The CDR3 loop reads CASSIGQGVTYEQYF. In nucleotides, the CDR3 is TGTGCCAGTAGTATAGGGCAGGGGGTTACCTACGAGCAGTACTTC.